A single sample gave rise to the 27 T cell receptor beta chains below, sequenced in a study of shared clonotypes between healthy human individuals. Assay used: immunoSEQ multiplex PCR; TCRdb lists only in-frame clones, some missing. The data contain millions of clones, 80% to 95% of them singletons. Sequencing was done on a sample of naive CD4+ T cells from PBMCs. As to subset: CD45RA+ positively selected. All receptors come from a man aged 18 to 29 in good health. Some clones in this sample may be carry-over from other donors' samples.

The chain couples TRBV2 to TRBJ2-2; 8 bases line up with TRBD1. The CDR3 length is 14 residues. Looked up from germline, CDR1 is SNHLY and CDR2 is FYNNEI. V lost 7 bases, J lost 5 bases, and 6 bases stayed unmatched. This chain's CDR3 is CASTEGTGTGELFF. The CDR3 nucleotides are TGTGCCAGCACCGAAGGGACAGGAACCGGGGAGCTGTTTTTT.

The rearrangement links TRBV7-3 to TRBJ2-3; D remains unclear. The CDR3 is 16 amino acids. V shed 4 bases and J shed 6 bases, with 20 bases lying between them. The germline V gene encodes CDR1 SGHTA and CDR2 FQGTGA. Here the CDR3 DNA reads TGTGCCAGCAGCTCCCGTTCTAGTGGAGCCATGGATACGCAGTATTTT. Translation gives CASSSRSSGAMDTQYF.

The rearrangement links TRBV11-3 to TRBJ2-3; D is unclear. Looked up from germline, CDR1 is SGHNT and CDR2 is YENEEA. Trimming removed 2 bases from V and 1 base from J, with 10 bases in between. The CDR3 is made up of 15 amino acids. The DNA for the CDR3 is TGTGCCAGCAGCTTAAGAGGTCAGGGCACAGATACGCAGTATTTT. Its translation is CASSLRGQGTDTQYF. Full variable domain (remainder filled in from reference TRBV11-3 and TRBJ2-3): EAGVVQSPRYKIIEKKQPVAFWCNPISGHNTLYWYLQNLGQGPELLIRYENEEAVDDSQLPKDRFSAERLKGVDSTLKIQPAELGDSAVYLCASSLRGQGTDTQYFGPGTRLTVL.

The chain uses TRBV2 and TRBJ2-5; 7 bases are a match to TRBD2. Trimming at V came to 8 bases and at J to 2 bases, leaving 14 bases not matched to a gene. Germline V lookup: CDR1 SNHLY, CDR2 FYNNEI. The CDR3 runs to 16 residues. CDR3 amino acids: CASSREGLSIQETQYF. The CDR3 DNA follows: TGTGCCAGCTCTAGGGAGGGACTTTCAATACAAGAGACCCAGTACTTC.

The rearrangement links TRBV6-5 to TRBJ1-3; D is ambiguous. The V gene's germline CDR1 is MNHEY and CDR2 SVGAGI. V lost 7 bases and J lost 0, with 7 bases in between. CDR3 length equals 13 residues. The CDR3, as DNA: TGTGCCAGCATAGGAAGCTCTGGAAACACCATATATTTT. The encoded protein is CASIGSSGNTIYF.

This clone is a singleton in its sample. This sequence joins TRBV28 and TRBJ2-2; 9 positions agree with TRBD1. V trimming: 5 bases; J trimming: 4 bases; junction bases outside the gene matches: 8. Germline CDR1 and CDR2: MDHEN and SYDVKM. CDR3 size: 16 residues. The CDR3 region has the DNA TGTGCCAGCAGTCTCCACAGGGGGCCGGCCACCGGGGAGCTGTTTTTT. Amino acid sequence: CASSLHRGPATGELFF.

The chain carries TRBV9 and TRBJ1-5; TRBD1 agrees at 9 bases. Trimming removed 5 bases from V and 3 bases from J; junction bases left unmatched: 6. CDR3 size: 15 residues. Germline V CDR1 and CDR2: SGDLS, YYNGEE. The CDR3 protein is CASRDRGRSNQPQHF. The CDR3, as DNA: TGTGCCAGCAGAGACAGGGGGAGGTCCAATCAGCCCCAGCATTTT. The complete variable domain, with remaining parts taken from reference TRBV9 and TRBJ1-5, reads DSGVTQTPKHLITATGQRVTLRCSPRSGDLSVYWYQQSLDQGLQFLIQYYNGEERAKGNILERFSAQQFPDLHSELNLSSLELGDSALYFCASRDRGRSNQPQHFGDGTRLSIL.

The chain uses TRBV28 and TRBJ1-5; no firm D call. V was shortened by 3 bases and J by 5 bases, with 11 bases between the two germline ends. The CDR3 is made up of 14 amino acids. Germline CDR1 is MDHEN and CDR2 is SYDVKM. The CDR3 here is CASSFRAEHQPQHF. CDR3 in DNA: TGTGCCAGCAGTTTCCGGGCCGAGCATCAGCCCCAGCATTTT.

This clone was picked up a small number of times. At the DNA level, this CDR3 is encoded by other sequences in the same sample as well. This chain joins TRBV29-1 and TRBJ1-5, with TRBD1 as a possible D gene (6 bases). The CDR3 sequence is 12 residues long. CDR1 and CDR2 from the germline V gene are SQVTM and ANQGSEA. The V and J ends lost 4 bases and 4 bases respectively, with 8 bases between them. This CDR3 reads CSVGQGNQPQHF. The DNA for the CDR3 is TGCAGCGTTGGGCAGGGGAATCAGCCCCAGCATTTT.

V gene TRBV4-1 combines with J gene TRBJ2-7; D is unclear. V was clipped by 4 bases and J by 2 bases, with 15 bases between them. Germline lookup yields CDR1 MGHRA and CDR2 YSYEKL. The CDR3 has 15 residues. The DNA for the CDR3 is TGCGCCAGCAGCCGGGCGGCTATCGATCCCTACGAGCAGTACTTC. It specifies CASSRAAIDPYEQYF.

This clone was counted once. Here the CDR3 reads CASSVFSGTGGEQYF. The CDR3 bases are TGTGCCAGCAGCGTTTTTAGCGGGACGGGCGGCGAGCAGTACTTC. The J gene is TRBJ2-7, the V gene TRBV9; 8 nucleotides agree with TRBD2. The germline CDR1 and CDR2 sequences are SGDLS and YYNGEE. This CDR3 comprises 15 residues. With V trimmed by 2 bases and J by 6 bases, 10 bases remained unmatched.

V is TRBV4-3 and J is TRBJ2-3, with 10 bases matching TRBD2. The CDR3 totals 16 residues. Germline CDR1 and CDR2: LGHNA and YSLEER. V lost 4 bases, J lost 1 base, and 5 bases stayed unmatched. Written as DNA, the CDR3 is TGCGCCAGCAGCCGGAACCTAGCGGGGGGCACAGATACGCAGTATTTT. Its protein is CASSRNLAGGTDTQYF.

This rearrangement joins TRBV28 to TRBJ1-4, with unresolved D. The CDR3 has 15 residues. V lost 3 bases to trimming and J lost 7 bases, with 15 bases between them. Germline CDR1 is MDHEN and CDR2 is SYDVKM. The CDR3 sequence is CASSFPPVRGEKLFF. The CDR3 DNA follows: TGTGCCAGCAGTTTTCCCCCCGTCCGTGGTGAAAAACTGTTTTTT.

The rearrangement links TRBV19 to TRBJ2-2; TRBD2 is a possible D gene (7 bases). The length of the CDR3 is 15 residues. Germline CDR1 LNHDA, CDR2 SQIVND (reference sequence). The V and J ends lost 5 bases and 7 bases respectively, with 17 bases between them. The CDR3 DNA is TGTGCCAGTAGTCCCCGTGGGGGGGCCGTCGGGGAGCTGTTTTTT. Translating it yields CASSPRGGAVGELFF.

The chain recombines TRBV20-1 with TRBJ1-2; possibly TRBD1 for D (6 bases). In germline, CDR1 is DFQATT, CDR2 SNEGSKA (reference sequence). This CDR3 has 11 residues. Trimming pared 7 bases from V and 8 bases from J, leaving 14 bases between. CDR3 in amino acids: CSGSAGVGYTF. CDR3 nucleotide sequence: TGCAGTGGGTCCGCAGGGGTCGGCTACACCTTC.

V gene TRBV5-4 combines with J gene TRBJ2-3; 9 bases line up with TRBD2. V trimming: 0 bases; J trimming: 6 bases; junction bases outside the gene matches: 11. The CDR3 runs 17 residues. CDR1 is SGHNT and CDR2 is YYREEE in the germline V gene (reference sequence). In DNA form, the CDR3 reads TGTGCCAGCAGCTTGGCGGTGGGTAGCGGGAGAATGGATACGCAGTATTTT. Protein product: CASSLAVGSGRMDTQYF. Variable domain in full (rest from reference TRBV5-4 and TRBJ2-3): ETGVTQSPTHLIKTRGQQVTLRCSSQSGHNTVSWYQQALGQGPQFIFQYYREEENGRGNFPPRFSGLQFPNYSSELNVNALELDDSALYLCASSLAVGSGRMDTQYFGPGTRLTVL.

The chain carries TRBV21-1 and TRBJ1-2. TRBV21-1 is designated a pseudogene. The CDR3 consists of 15 residues. As DNA, the CDR3 is TGTGCCAGCAGCAAAGGAGAAGGGCGGAACTATGGCTACACCTTC. Its translation is CASSKGEGRNYGYTF.

This clone has just one count. The V call is TRBV30, the J call TRBJ2-7; D perhaps matches TRBD2 (5 bases). V dropped 2 bases and J dropped 6 bases, with 14 bases sitting between them. CDR3 length equals 13 residues. The germline V gene encodes CDR1 GTSNPN and CDR2 SVGIG (reference sequence). The CDR3 sequence: CAWSLLLGSEQYF. The CDR3 bases are TGTGCCTGGAGTTTATTACTGGGGAGCGAGCAGTACTTC. The full variable domain, with the rest looked up from reference TRBV30 and TRBJ2-7, is SQTIHQWPATLVQPVGSPLSLECTVEGTSNPNLYWYRQAAGRGLQLLFYSVGIGQISSEVPQNLSASRPQDRQFILSSKKLLLSDSGFYLCAWSLLLGSEQYFGPGTRLTVT.

The gene calls are TRBV28 and TRBJ1-1, with D unclear. Trimming pared 8 bases from V and 8 bases from J, leaving 12 bases between. From germline, CDR1 is MDHEN and CDR2 SYDVKM. CDR3 length equals 11 residues. Here the CDR3 DNA reads TGTGCCAGCCATAGGCAGCTGGAAGCTTTCTTT. This sequence encodes CASHRQLEAFF. Drawing the rest from reference TRBV28 and TRBJ1-1, the complete variable domain is DVKVTQSSRYLVKRTGEKVFLECVQDMDHENMFWYRQDPGLGLRLIYFSYDVKMKEKGDIPEGYSVSREKKERFSLILESASTNQTSMYLCASHRQLEAFFGQGTRLTVV.

The chain employs TRBV28 and TRBJ1-2; no clear D. The germline gives CDR1 MDHEN, CDR2 SYDVKM. The CDR3 spans 18 residues. V was cut by 5 bases and J by 4 bases, with 26 bases left in between. This CDR3 is CASSPHRPSGGSGYGYTF. CDR3 sequence (DNA): TGTGCCAGCAGTCCCCATAGGCCGTCGGGCGGGTCTGGCTATGGCTACACCTTC.

This clone was found once. The chain combines TRBV9 with TRBJ2-7; D is unresolved. Germline V CDR1 and CDR2: SGDLS, YYNGEE. This CDR3 is built from 15 residues. Trimming stripped 0 bases from V and 1 base from J, with 11 bases between. CDR3 sequence: CASSVDPDGSYEQYF. The CDR3 DNA is TGTGCCAGCAGCGTAGACCCGGACGGATCCTACGAGCAGTACTTC.

The chain joins TRBV2 to TRBJ2-6; 7 bases align to TRBD1. V lost 8 bases to trimming and J lost 2 bases; unmatched junction nucleotides: 6. Looked up from germline, CDR1 is SNHLY and CDR2 is FYNNEI. This CDR3 has 15 amino acids. The CDR3 DNA sequence: TGTGCCAGCCGAGCCGACAGGGCTGGGGCCAACGTCCTGACTTTC. It yields the protein CASRADRAGANVLTF.

The chain joins TRBV10-3 to TRBJ2-7; D may be TRBD1 (5 bases). The V gene's germline CDR1 is ENHRY and CDR2 SYGVKD. The V gene lost 6 bases and the J gene lost 3 bases, with 18 bases spanning the gap. This CDR3 region has 15 residues. CDR3 in DNA: TGTGCCATCAGCGGCGACAGTATCGGTCTCTACGAGCAGTACTTC. Protein product: CAISGDSIGLYEQYF.

J is TRBJ2-1 and V is TRBV11-1; no definite D call. Per the germline V gene, CDR1 is SGHAT and CDR2 is FQDESV (reference sequence). V shed 5 bases and J shed 5 bases, with 16 bases lying between them. The CDR3 spans 15 residues. The CDR3 loop is CASSRYSNPNNEQFF. CDR3 nucleotide sequence: TGTGCCAGCAGCCGGTACAGCAACCCAAACAATGAGCAGTTCTTC.

This clone came up a few times. The chain is built from TRBV10-3 and TRBJ1-5; D remains ambiguous. This CDR3 has 13 amino acids. Germline V lookup: CDR1 ENHRY, CDR2 SYGVKD. Trimming cost V 6 bases and J 0 bases, with 6 bases left between them. CDR3: CAIRQFSNQPQHF. The CDR3, as DNA: TGTGCCATCAGGCAGTTTAGCAATCAGCCCCAGCATTTT.

J is TRBJ1-2 and V is TRBV6-1, with D hard to call. The CDR3 is made up of 13 amino acids. Germline V gives CDR1 MNHNS, CDR2 SASEGT. The germline V and J ends were trimmed by 2 bases and 4 bases, with 8 bases remaining between them. The CDR3 here is CASSERVPYGYTF. The CDR3 DNA is TGTGCCAGCAGTGAACGAGTACCCTATGGCTACACCTTC.

In nucleotides, the CDR3 is TGTGCCAGCACCGAGACAGGATACTATGGCTACACCTTC. This sequence encodes CASTETGYYGYTF. The genes are TRBV2 and TRBJ1-2, with D perhaps matching TRBD1 (6 bases). V was shortened by 7 bases and J by 3 bases, with 12 bases between the two germline ends. Germline loops: CDR1 SNHLY, CDR2 FYNNEI. CDR3 length equals 13 residues.